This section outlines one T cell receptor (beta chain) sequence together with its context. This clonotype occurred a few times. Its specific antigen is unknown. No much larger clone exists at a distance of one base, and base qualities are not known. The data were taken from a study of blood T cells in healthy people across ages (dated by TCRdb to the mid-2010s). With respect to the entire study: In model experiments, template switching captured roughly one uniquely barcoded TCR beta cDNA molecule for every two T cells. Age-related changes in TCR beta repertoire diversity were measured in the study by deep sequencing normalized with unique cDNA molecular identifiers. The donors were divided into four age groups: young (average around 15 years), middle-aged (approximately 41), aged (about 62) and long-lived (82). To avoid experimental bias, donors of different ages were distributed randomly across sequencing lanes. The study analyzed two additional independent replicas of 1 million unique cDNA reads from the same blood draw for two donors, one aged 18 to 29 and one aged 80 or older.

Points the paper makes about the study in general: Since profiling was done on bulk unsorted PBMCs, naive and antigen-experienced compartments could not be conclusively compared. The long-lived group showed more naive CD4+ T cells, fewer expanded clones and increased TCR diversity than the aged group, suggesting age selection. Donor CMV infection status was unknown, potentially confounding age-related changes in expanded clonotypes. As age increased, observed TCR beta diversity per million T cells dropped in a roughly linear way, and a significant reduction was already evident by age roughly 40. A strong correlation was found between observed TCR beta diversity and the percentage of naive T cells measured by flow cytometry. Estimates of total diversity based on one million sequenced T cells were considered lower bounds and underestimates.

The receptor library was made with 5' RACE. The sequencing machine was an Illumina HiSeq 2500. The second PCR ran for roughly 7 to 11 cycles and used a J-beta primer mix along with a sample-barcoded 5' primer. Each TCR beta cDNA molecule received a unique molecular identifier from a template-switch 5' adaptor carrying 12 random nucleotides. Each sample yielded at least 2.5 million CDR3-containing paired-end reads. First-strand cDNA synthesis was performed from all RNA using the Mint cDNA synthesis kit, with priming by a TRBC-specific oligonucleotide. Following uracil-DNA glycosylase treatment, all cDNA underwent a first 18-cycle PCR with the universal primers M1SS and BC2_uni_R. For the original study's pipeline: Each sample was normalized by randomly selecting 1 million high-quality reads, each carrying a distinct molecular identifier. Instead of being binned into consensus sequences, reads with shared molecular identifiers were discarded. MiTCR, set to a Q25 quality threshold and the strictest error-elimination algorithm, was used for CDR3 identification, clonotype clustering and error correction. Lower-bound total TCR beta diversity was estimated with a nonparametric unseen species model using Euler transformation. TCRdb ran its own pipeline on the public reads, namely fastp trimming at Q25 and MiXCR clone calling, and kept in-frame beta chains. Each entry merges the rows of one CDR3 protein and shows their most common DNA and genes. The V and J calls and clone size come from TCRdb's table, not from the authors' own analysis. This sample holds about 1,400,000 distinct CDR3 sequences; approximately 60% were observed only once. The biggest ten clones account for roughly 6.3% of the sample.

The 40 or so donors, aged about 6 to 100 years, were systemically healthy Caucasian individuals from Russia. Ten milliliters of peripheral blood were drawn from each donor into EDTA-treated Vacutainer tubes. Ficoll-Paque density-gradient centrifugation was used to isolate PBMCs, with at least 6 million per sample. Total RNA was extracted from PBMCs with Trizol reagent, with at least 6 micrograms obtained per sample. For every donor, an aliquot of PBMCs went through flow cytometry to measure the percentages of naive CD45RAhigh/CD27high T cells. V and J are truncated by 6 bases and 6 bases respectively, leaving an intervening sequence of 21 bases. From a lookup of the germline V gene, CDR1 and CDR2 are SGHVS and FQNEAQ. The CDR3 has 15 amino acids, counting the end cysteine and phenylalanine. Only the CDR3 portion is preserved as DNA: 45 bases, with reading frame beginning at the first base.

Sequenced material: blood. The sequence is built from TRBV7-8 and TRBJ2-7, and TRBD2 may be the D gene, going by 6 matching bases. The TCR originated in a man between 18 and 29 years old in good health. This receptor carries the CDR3 CASSSTVFPGGEQYF. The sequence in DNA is TGTGCCAGCAGTTCCACTGTCTTCCCCGGGGGCGAGCAGTACTTC.